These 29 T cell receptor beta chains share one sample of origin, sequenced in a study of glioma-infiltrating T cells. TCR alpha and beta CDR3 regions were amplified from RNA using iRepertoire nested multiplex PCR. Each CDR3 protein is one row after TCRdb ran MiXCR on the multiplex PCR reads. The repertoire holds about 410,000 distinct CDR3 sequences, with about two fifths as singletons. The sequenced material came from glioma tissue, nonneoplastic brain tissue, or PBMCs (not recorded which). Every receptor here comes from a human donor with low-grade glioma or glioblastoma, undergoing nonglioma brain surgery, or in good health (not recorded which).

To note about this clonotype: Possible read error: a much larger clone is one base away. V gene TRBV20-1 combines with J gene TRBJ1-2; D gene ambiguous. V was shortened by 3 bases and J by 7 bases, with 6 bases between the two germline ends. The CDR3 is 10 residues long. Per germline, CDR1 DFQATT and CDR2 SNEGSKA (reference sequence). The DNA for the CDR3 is TGCAGTGCTAGCGAGAGTGGCTACACCTTC. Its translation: CSASESGYTF.

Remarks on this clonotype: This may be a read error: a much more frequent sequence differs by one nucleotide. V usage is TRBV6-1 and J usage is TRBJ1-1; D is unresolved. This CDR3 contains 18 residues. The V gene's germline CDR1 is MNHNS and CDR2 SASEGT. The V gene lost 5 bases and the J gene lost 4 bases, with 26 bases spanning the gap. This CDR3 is CASSPPVDPLGMATEAFF. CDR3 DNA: TGTGCCAGCAGTCCCCCCGTCGACCCGCTTGGGATGGCCACTGAAGCTTTCTTT.

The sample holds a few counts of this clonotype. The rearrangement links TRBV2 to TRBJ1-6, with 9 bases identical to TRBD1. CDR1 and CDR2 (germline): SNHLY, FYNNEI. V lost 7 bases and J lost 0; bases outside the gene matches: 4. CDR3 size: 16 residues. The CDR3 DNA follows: TGTGCCAGCAACGGACAGGGGACCTCCTATAATTCACCCCTCCACTTT. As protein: CASNGQGTSYNSPLHF. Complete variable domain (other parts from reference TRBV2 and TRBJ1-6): EPEVTQTPSHQVTQMGQEVILRCVPISNHLYFYWYRQILGQKVEFLVSFYNNEISEKSEIFDDQFSVERPDGSNFTLKIRSTKLEDSAMYFCASNGQGTSYNSPLHFGNGTRLTVT.

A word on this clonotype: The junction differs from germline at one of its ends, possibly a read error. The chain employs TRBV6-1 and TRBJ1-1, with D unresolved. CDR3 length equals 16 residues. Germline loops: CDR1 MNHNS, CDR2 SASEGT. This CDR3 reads CANSPAGLFLETRALF. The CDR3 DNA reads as TGTGCCAACAGCCCAGCAGGATTGTTTTTGGAAACCCGAGCTCTCTTT.

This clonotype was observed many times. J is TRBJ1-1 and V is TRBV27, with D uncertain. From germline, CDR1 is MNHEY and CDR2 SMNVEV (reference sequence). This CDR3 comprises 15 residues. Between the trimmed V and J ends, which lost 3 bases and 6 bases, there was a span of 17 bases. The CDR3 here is CASSFDGLGRAEAFF. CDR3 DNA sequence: TGTGCCAGCAGTTTCGACGGACTGGGGAGGGCTGAAGCTTTCTTT.

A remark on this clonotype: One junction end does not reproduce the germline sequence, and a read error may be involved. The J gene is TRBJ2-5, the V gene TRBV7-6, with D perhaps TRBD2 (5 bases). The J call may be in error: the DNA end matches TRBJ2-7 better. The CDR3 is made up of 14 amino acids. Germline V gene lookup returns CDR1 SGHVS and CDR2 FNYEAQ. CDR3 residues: CASSLKSGSYEQYF. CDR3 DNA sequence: TGTGCTAGCAGCTTAAAAAGCGGATCCTACGAGCAGTACTTC.

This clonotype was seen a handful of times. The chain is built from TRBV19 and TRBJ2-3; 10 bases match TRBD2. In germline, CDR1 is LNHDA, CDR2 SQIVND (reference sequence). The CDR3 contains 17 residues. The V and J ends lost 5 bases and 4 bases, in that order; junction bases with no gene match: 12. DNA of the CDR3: TGTGCCAGTAGTCCCCGGACTAGCGGCTGGGTAGCAGATACGCAGTATTTT. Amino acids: CASSPRTSGWVADTQYF.

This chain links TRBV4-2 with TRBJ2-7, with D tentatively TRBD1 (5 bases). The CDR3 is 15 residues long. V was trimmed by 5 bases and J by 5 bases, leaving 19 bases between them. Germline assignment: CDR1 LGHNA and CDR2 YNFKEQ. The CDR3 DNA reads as TGTGCCAGCAGCTGGACCGGACAACCGCCCCACGAGCAGTACTTC. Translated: CASSWTGQPPHEQYF.

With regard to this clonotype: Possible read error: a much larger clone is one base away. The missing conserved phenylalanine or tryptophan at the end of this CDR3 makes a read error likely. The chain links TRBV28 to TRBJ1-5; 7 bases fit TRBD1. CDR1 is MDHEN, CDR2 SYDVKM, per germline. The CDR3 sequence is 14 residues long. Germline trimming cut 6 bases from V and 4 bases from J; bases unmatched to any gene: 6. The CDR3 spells CASRSGQTNQPQHL. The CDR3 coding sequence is TGTGCCAGCAGATCGGGACAGACGAATCAGCCCCAGCATCTT.

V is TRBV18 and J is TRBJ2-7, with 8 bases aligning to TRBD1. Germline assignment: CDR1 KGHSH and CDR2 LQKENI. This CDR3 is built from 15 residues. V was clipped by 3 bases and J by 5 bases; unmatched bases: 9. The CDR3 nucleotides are TGTGCCAGCTCACCTTTGACAGGGGCTAGAAACGAGCAGTACTTC. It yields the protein CASSPLTGARNEQYF.

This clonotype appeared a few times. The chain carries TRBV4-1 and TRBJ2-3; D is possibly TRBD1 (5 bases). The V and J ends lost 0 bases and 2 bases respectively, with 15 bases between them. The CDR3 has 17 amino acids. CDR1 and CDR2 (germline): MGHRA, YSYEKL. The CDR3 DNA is TGCGCCAGCAGCCAAGAATCCCCTCAGGGTTTCACAGATACGCAGTATTTT. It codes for CASSQESPQGFTDTQYF.

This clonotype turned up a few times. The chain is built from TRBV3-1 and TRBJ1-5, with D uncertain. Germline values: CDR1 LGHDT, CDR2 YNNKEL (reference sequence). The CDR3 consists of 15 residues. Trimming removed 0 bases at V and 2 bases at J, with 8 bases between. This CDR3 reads CASSQDGPGNQPQHF. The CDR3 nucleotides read TGTGCCAGCAGCCAAGATGGCCCGGGCAATCAGCCCCAGCATTTT.

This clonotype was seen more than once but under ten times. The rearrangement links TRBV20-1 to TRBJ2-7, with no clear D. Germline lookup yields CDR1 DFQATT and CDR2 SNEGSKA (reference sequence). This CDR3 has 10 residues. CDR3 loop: CSCSTYEQYF. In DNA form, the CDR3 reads TGCAGCTGCAGTACCTACGAGCAGTACTTC.

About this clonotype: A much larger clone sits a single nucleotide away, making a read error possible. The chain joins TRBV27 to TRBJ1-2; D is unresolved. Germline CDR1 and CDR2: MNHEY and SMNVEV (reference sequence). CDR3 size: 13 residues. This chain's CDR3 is CASSFQFNYDYTF. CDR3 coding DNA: TGTGCCAGCAGTTTTCAGTTTAACTATGACTACACCTTC.

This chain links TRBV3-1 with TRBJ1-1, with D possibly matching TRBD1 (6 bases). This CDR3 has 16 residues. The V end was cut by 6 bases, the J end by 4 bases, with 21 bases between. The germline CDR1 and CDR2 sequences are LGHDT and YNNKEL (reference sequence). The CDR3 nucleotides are TGTGCCAGCAGTGGGGACAAGGGCGGTATGAGCACTGAAGCTTTCTTT. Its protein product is CASSGDKGGMSTEAFF. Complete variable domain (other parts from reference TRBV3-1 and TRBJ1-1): DTAVSQTPKYLVTQMGNDKSIKCEQNLGHDTMYWYKQDSKKFLKIMFSYNNKELIINETVPNRFSPKSPDKAHLNLHINSLELGDSAVYFCASSGDKGGMSTEAFFGQGTRLTVV.

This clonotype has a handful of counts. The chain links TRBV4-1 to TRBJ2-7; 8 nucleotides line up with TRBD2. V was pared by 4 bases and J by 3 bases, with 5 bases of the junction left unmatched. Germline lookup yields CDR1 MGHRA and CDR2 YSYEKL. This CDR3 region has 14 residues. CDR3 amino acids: CASSRGLAVYEQYF. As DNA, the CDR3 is TGCGCCAGCAGCCGCGGACTAGCAGTCTACGAGCAGTACTTC.

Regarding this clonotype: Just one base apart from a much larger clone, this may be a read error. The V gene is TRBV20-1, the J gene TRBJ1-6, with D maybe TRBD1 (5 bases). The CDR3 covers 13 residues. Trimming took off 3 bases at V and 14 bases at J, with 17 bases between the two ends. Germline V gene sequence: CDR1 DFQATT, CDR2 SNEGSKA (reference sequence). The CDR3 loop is CSASVWTLISLHF. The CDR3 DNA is TGCAGTGCTAGTGTCTGGACACTGATTTCCCTCCACTTT.

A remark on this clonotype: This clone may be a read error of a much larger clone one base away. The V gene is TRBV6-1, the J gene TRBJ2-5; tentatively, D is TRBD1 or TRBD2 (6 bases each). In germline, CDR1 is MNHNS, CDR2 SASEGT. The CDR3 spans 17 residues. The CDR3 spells CASSYLWGPGGQETKYF. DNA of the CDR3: TGTGCCAGCAGTTACTTATGGGGTCCCGGGGGCCAAGAGACCAAGTACTTC.

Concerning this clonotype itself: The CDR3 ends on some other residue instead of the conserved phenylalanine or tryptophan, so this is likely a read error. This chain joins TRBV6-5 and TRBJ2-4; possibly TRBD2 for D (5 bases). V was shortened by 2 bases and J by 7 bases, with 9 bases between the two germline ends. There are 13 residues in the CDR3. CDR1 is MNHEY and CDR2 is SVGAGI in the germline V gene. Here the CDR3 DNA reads TGTGCCAGCAGTTACCGGGAAGGGAACATTCAGTACTCC. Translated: CASSYREGNIQYS.

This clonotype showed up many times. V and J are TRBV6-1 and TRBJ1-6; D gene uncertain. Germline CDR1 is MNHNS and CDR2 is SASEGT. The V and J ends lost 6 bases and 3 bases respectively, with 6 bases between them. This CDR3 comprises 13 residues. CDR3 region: CASRGFYNSPLHF. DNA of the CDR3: TGTGCCAGCAGGGGGTTCTATAATTCACCCCTCCACTTT.

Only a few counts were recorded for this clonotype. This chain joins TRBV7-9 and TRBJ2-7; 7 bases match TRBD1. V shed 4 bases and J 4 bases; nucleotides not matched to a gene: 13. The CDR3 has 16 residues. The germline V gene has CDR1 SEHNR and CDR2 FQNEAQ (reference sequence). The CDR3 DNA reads TGTGCCAGCAGCTACGTTGGGGGACAGATAGGATACGAGCAGTACTTC. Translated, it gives CASSYVGGQIGYEQYF.

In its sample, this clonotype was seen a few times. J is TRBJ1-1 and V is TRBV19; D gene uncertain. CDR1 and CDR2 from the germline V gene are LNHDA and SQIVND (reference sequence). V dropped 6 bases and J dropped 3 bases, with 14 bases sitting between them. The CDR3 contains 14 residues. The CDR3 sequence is CASSPRSQDTEAFF. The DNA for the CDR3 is TGTGCCAGTAGCCCCCGGTCCCAGGACACTGAAGCTTTCTTT.

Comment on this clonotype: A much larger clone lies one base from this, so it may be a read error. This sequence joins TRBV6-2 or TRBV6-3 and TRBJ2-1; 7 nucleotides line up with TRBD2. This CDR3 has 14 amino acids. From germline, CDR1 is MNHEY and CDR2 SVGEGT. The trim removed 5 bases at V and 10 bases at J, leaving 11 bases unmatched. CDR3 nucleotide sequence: TGTGCCAGCAGTCCGGGAGGCGTTCCCTACGAGCAGTTCTTC. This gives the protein CASSPGGVPYEQFF.

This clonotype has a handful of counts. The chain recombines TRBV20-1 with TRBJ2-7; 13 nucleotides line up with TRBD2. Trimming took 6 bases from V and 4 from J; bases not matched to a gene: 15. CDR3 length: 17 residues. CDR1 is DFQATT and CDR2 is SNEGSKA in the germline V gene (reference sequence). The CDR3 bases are TGCAGTGCCAGCCCGACAGGGACTAGCGGGACCATTTACGAGCAGTACTTC. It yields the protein CSASPTGTSGTIYEQYF.

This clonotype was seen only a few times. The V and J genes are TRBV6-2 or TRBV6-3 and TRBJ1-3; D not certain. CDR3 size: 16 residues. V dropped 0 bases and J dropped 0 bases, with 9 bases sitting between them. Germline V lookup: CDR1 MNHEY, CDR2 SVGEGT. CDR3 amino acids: CASSYSAVPSGNTIYF. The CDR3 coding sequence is TGTGCCAGCAGTTACTCGGCCGTACCCTCTGGAAACACCATATATTTT.

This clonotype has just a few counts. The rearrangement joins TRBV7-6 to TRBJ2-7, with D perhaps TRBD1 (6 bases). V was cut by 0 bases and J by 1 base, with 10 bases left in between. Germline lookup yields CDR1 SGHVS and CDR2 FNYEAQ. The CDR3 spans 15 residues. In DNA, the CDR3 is TGTGCCAGCAGCTTAGCCGGGACATCATCCTACGAGCAGTACTTC. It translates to CASSLAGTSSYEQYF. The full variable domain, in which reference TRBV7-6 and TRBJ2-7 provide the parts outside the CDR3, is GAGVSQSPRYKVTKRGQDVALRCDPISGHVSLYWYRQALGQGPEFLTYFNYEAQQDKSGLPNDRFSAERPEGSISTLTIQRTEQRDSAMYRCASSLAGTSSYEQYFGPGTRLTVT.

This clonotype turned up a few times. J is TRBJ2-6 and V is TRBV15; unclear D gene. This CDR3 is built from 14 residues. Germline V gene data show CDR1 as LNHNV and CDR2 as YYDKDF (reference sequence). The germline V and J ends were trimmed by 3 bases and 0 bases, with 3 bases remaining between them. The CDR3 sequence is CATSSRSGANVLTF. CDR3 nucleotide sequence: TGTGCCACCAGCAGTCGCTCTGGGGCCAACGTCCTGACTTTC.

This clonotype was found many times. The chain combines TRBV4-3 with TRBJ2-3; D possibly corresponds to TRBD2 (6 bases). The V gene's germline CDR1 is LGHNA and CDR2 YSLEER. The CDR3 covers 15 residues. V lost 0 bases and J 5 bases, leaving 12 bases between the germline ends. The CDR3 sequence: CASSQERASEDTQYF. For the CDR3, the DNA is TGCGCCAGCAGCCAAGAACGGGCTAGCGAAGATACGCAGTATTTT.

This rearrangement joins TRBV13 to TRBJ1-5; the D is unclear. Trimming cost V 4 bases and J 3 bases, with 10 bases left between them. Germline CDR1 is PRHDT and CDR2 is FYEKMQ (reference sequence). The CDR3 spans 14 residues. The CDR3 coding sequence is TGTGCCAGCAGCTCCCGTTATTCCAATCAGCCCCAGCATTTT. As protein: CASSSRYSNQPQHF.